One sample yielded the 15 T cell receptor beta chains listed below, sequenced in a study of blood T cell repertoires in COVID-19. This table comes from immunoSEQ multiplex PCR, and its TCRdb copy is limited to in-frame clones, with some not included. The sample gives 75,000 to 95,000 clones, about 88% of which show up once; about 3% is in the top ten. Specimen: peripheral blood. These receptors were collected from a woman older than 75 with acute or convalescent COVID-19.

The chain is built from TRBV7-2 and TRBJ2-7, with D possibly being TRBD2 (6 bases). Germline V CDR1 and CDR2: SGHTA, FQGNSA. This CDR3 comprises 15 residues. V dropped 5 bases and J dropped 6 bases, with 20 bases sitting between them. CDR3 loop: CASSVGTASEGEQYF. The CDR3, as DNA: TGTGCCAGCAGCGTCGGGACTGCCTCAGAGGGCGAGCAGTACTTC.

This chain connects TRBV19 to TRBJ2-2, with 7 nucleotides matching TRBD2. The junction had 8 bases not matched to a gene; V was cut back by 4 bases and J by 6 bases. This CDR3 has 15 residues. Germline V CDR1 and CDR2: LNHDA, SQIVND (reference sequence). In DNA form, the CDR3 reads TGTGCCAGTAGTAGTAGCGGGTGGTATTCCGGGGAGCTGTTTTTT. Its protein is CASSSSGWYSGELFF.

To note about this clone: Other DNA sequences from this sample encode an identical CDR3 as well. The V gene is TRBV4-2, the J gene TRBJ2-1; the match to TRBD2 covers 10 bases. Germline CDR1 and CDR2: LGHNA and YNFKEQ. This CDR3 has 14 amino acids. Trimming took 1 base from V and 9 from J; bases not matched to a gene: 3. The CDR3 loop is CASSQGLAGVEQFF. CDR3 DNA: TGTGCCAGCAGCCAAGGTCTAGCGGGAGTTGAGCAGTTCTTC.

The V and J genes are TRBV7-9 and TRBJ2-5, with D possibly being TRBD1 (5 bases). CDR1 SEHNR and CDR2 FQNEAQ come from the germline V gene (reference sequence). The CDR3 loop spans 13 amino acids. V was trimmed by 3 bases and J by 5 bases, leaving 10 bases between them. The DNA for the CDR3 is TGTGCCAGCAGCTTCTGGGGCTGGGAGACCCAGTACTTC. Amino acid sequence: CASSFWGWETQYF.

The gene calls are TRBV5-1 and TRBJ1-1, with a tentative D call TRBD1 (6 bases). The V end was cut by 7 bases, the J end by 4 bases, with 14 bases between. The length of the CDR3 is 13 residues. The germline gives CDR1 SGHRS, CDR2 YFSETQ. CDR3 residues: CASCEGGSTEAFF. The CDR3, as DNA: TGCGCCAGCTGTGAGGGGGGGAGCACTGAAGCTTTCTTT. Filled out from reference TRBV5-1 and TRBJ1-1, the complete variable domain reads KAGVTQTPRYLIKTRGQQVTLSCSPISGHRSVSWYQQTPGQGLQFLFEYFSETQRNKGNFPGRFSGRQFSNSRSEMNVSTLELGDSALYLCASCEGGSTEAFFGQGTRLTVV.

The chain links TRBV7-2 to TRBJ1-2; 9 bases agree with TRBD1. CDR1 and CDR2 from the germline V gene are SGHTA and FQGNSA. Losses at the gene ends were 5 bases for V and 6 bases for J; bases not matched to a gene: 13. The CDR3 is 16 residues long. CDR3 DNA sequence: TGTGCCAGCAGCGGACGAGTTCCCCGGACAGGGGATGGCTACACCTTC. Translated, it gives CASSGRVPRTGDGYTF.

This chain connects TRBV6-5 to TRBJ1-1; D uncertain. The germline V gene has CDR1 MNHEY and CDR2 SVGAGI. V lost 4 bases to trimming and J lost 0 bases, with 3 bases between them. The CDR3 has 12 amino acids. CDR3: CASSSVNTEAFF. The DNA of the CDR3 is TGTGCCAGCAGTTCCGTGAACACTGAAGCTTTCTTT.

This sequence joins TRBV5-1 and TRBJ1-5, with no clear D. CDR1 is SGHRS and CDR2 is YFSETQ in the germline V gene. This CDR3 spans 14 amino acids. Deletions cut 3 bases from V and 2 bases from J, with 9 bases between. The CDR3 nucleotides read TGCGCCAGCAGCTCTACCGGGGGCAATCAGCCCCAGCATTTT. It codes for CASSSTGGNQPQHF. Drawing the rest from reference TRBV5-1 and TRBJ1-5, the complete variable domain is KAGVTQTPRYLIKTRGQQVTLSCSPISGHRSVSWYQQTPGQGLQFLFEYFSETQRNKGNFPGRFSGRQFSNSRSEMNVSTLELGDSALYLCASSSTGGNQPQHFGDGTRLSIL.

The chain is built from TRBV28 and TRBJ2-6; tentatively, D is TRBD2 (6 bases). CDR3 length equals 15 residues. With 5 bases removed from V and 0 bases from J, the gap between germline ends came to 8 bases. Germline V gene sequence: CDR1 MDHEN, CDR2 SYDVKM. The CDR3 nucleotides read TGTGCCAGCAGTCCCGGGGGCTCTGGGGCCAACGTCCTGACTTTC. Translated, it gives CASSPGGSGANVLTF.

This clone was detected a few times. V is TRBV4-3 and J is TRBJ2-1, with TRBD2 matching 10 bases. CDR3 size: 16 residues. V dropped 3 bases and J dropped 5; count of bases not matched to a gene: 7. CDR1 is LGHNA, CDR2 YSLEER, per germline. The DNA of the CDR3 is TGCGCCAGCAGCCAGGCGATAGCGGGGGGTCACAATGAGCAGTTCTTC. Protein product: CASSQAIAGGHNEQFF.

This clone came up once. V usage is TRBV4-3 and J usage is TRBJ2-7; D gene ambiguous. V gave up 4 bases and J gave up 0 bases, with 10 bases separating them. Per germline, CDR1 LGHNA and CDR2 YSLEER. CDR3 length equals 14 residues. The CDR3 sequence: CASSREVNSYEQYF. CDR3 DNA sequence: TGCGCCAGCAGCCGTGAGGTAAACTCCTACGAGCAGTACTTC.

The chain has TRBV10-3 and TRBJ2-7; 9 nucleotides agree with TRBD1. The CDR3 loop spans 16 amino acids. Germline V gene lookup returns CDR1 ENHRY and CDR2 SYGVKD. J was trimmed by 5 bases and V by 0 bases; bases with no gene match: 8. The CDR3 is CAISESTGGRRNEQYF. CDR3 nucleotide sequence: TGTGCCATCAGTGAGTCGACAGGGGGGAGGAGAAACGAGCAGTACTTC.

The chain employs TRBV6-5 and TRBJ1-5; D is ambiguous. The CDR3 has 15 residues. V lost 0 bases and J lost 6, with 12 bases in between. CDR1 MNHEY and CDR2 SVGAGI come from the germline V gene. The CDR3 is CASSYSGLPFQPQHF. CDR3 bases: TGTGCCAGCAGTTACTCGGGCCTTCCTTTTCAGCCCCAGCATTTT.

The genes are TRBV18 and TRBJ2-7, with 7 bases lining up with TRBD1. The germline V gene encodes CDR1 KGHSH and CDR2 LQKENI. This CDR3 has 16 amino acids. J gave up 2 bases and V 5 bases, and 12 bases lay outside the gene matches. The CDR3 DNA reads as TGTGCCAGCTCAAGATCAGGGGGAGTTGCAGCCTACGAGCAGTACTTC. This sequence encodes CASSRSGGVAAYEQYF.

There are many counts of this clone. The chain joins TRBV3-1 (or the pseudogene TRBV3-2) to TRBJ1-2; no firm D call. V was shortened by 2 bases and J by 7 bases, with 14 bases between the two germline ends. CDR1 and CDR2 (germline): LGHDT, YNNKEL (reference sequence). The CDR3 runs to 14 residues. The CDR3 region has the DNA TGTGCCAGCAGCCAAAGAGAGACGGGGTCTGGCTACACCTTC. It encodes CASSQRETGSGYTF.